This T cell receptor (beta chain) derives from a study of T cells in Graves' hyperthyroidism and ophthalmopathy. Across the whole study: The authors collected peripheral blood at initial diagnosis, before any treatment.

After removal of 7 bases from V and 3 bases from J, the junction contained 6 bases not matched to a gene. CDR1 is MDHEN and CDR2 is SYDVKM in the germline V gene. The CDR3 loop spans 15 amino acids. This clonotype was seen more than once but under ten times. The CDR3 regions of TCR beta were amplified from RNA transcripts. First-round RT-PCR of the TCR CDR3 relied on the HTBI primer set. TCRdb reanalysed the multiplex PCR reads using MiXCR and keeps one entry per CDR3 protein. The table has 500,000 to 650,000 distinct CDR3 sequences, roughly 15% seen once; the top ten hold around 12%. Ophthalmopathy patients all had a Clinical Activity Score of at least 3, a NOSPECS grade of at least 4 and disease under 3 months old. Patients with uncontrolled infections, other autoimmune diseases, pregnancy or lactation were excluded.

This clonotype was sampled from a woman aged 50 to 65 with Graves' ophthalmopathy. The chain carries TRBV28 and TRBJ1-6, with 7 bases lining up with TRBD1. Sequencing was done on a sample of blood. The CDR3 here is CASISDRIYNSPLHF. In nucleotides, the CDR3 is TGTGCCAGCATTTCGGACAGGATCTATAATTCACCCCTCCACTTT.